Presented here are 27 T cell receptor beta chains from one specimen sequenced in a study of blood T cell repertoires in COVID-19. The table came from immunoSEQ multiplex PCR; TCRdb's copy has only in-frame clones and leaves some out. The sample lists about 130,000 clones, around 89% occurring once. Sequenced material: peripheral blood. All receptors derive from a man in his sixties with COVID-19, enrolled during active disease.

This sequence joins TRBV19 and TRBJ1-6; D unresolved. This CDR3 has 15 amino acids. V was cut by 3 bases and J by 14 bases, with 20 bases left in between. Germline V CDR1 and CDR2: LNHDA, SQIVND (reference sequence). The CDR3 coding sequence is TGTGCCAGTAGTATTATGGGCTCCCACGGGGAGTCCCTCCACTTT. It translates to CASSIMGSHGESLHF.

V is TRBV25-1 and J is TRBJ1-6; 8 bases are a match to TRBD1. CDR3 length: 15 amino acids. Trimming at V came to 2 bases and at J to 11 bases, leaving 8 bases not matched to a gene. The germline V gene encodes CDR1 MGHDK and CDR2 SYGVNS. The CDR3, as DNA: TGTGCCAGCAGTGAAGCGGGACAGGTCAATGCACCCCTCCACTTT. As protein: CASSEAGQVNAPLHF.

J is TRBJ2-6 and V is TRBV3-1 (or the pseudogene TRBV3-2); D is perhaps TRBD1 (6 bases). The CDR3 covers 17 residues. V lost 0 bases and J lost 3, with 12 bases in between. Germline V gene sequence: CDR1 LGHDT, CDR2 YNNKEL (reference sequence). CDR3 DNA: TGTGCCAGCAGCCAAGAAACAGGGACGCATGGGGCCAACGTCCTGACTTTC. Translation: CASSQETGTHGANVLTF.

The CDR3 reads CASSYSIRGYHQPQHF. Here the CDR3 DNA reads TGTGCCAGCAGTTACTCGATTCGGGGGTATCATCAGCCCCAGCATTTT. The genes are TRBV6-6 and TRBJ1-5; possible D gene TRBD1, 5 bases. The germline gives CDR1 MNHNY, CDR2 SVGAGI (reference sequence). Trimming took off 0 bases at V and 5 bases at J, with 14 bases between the two ends. The CDR3 runs to 16 residues.

This clone has just one count. This same CDR3 is encoded by further DNA sequences in the sample. The gene calls are TRBV6-5 and TRBJ1-3, with D hard to call. This CDR3 region has 13 residues. Germline V gives CDR1 MNHEY, CDR2 SVGAGI. Trimming stripped 8 bases from V and 0 bases from J, with 8 bases between. CDR3 region: CASRRDSGNTIYF. CDR3 nucleotide sequence: TGTGCCAGCCGACGGGACTCTGGAAACACCATATATTTT.

The V gene is TRBV5-1, the J gene TRBJ2-5; the D gene is possibly TRBD2 (7 bases). This CDR3 has 12 residues. With 5 bases removed from V and 5 bases from J, the gap between germline ends came to 10 bases. Germline-derived CDR1 and CDR2 are SGHRS and YFSETQ. DNA for the CDR3: TGCGCCAGCAGACAGGGAGGGGAGACCCAGTACTTC. Translated, it gives CASRQGGETQYF.

The CDR3 reads CASSGSTGALTYNEQFF. The CDR3 DNA follows: TGTGCCAGTAGTGGTAGCACAGGGGCCTTAACCTACAATGAGCAGTTCTTC. The chain has TRBV19 and TRBJ2-1; TRBD1 matches 7 bases. The CDR3 sequence is 17 residues long. Germline assignment: CDR1 LNHDA and CDR2 SQIVND (reference sequence). V lost 5 bases and J lost 2; bases outside the gene matches: 12. The whole variable domain, remainder taken from reference TRBV19 and TRBJ2-1, is DGGITQSPKYLFRKEGQNVTLSCEQNLNHDAMYWYRQDPGQGLRLIYYSQIVNDFQKGDIAEGYSVSREKKESFPLTVTSAQKNPTAFYLCASSGSTGALTYNEQFFGPGTRLTVL.

The genes are TRBV6-5 and TRBJ1-4; a possible D gene is TRBD1 (5 bases). Germline CDR1 and CDR2: MNHEY and SVGAGI. The CDR3 loop spans 14 amino acids. V was pared by 5 bases and J by 8 bases, with 15 bases between. The CDR3 loop reads CASSTRVFGEKLFF. Here the CDR3 DNA reads TGTGCCAGCAGTACCAGGGTGTTCGGGGAAAAACTGTTTTTT.

The gene calls are TRBV4-2 and TRBJ2-2; TRBD1 matches at 9 bases. CDR3 size: 17 residues. The germline CDR1 and CDR2 sequences are LGHNA and YNFKEQ. V dropped 2 bases and J dropped 9; count of bases not matched to a gene: 13. CDR3 loop: CASSQYLSGQGWRELFF. The DNA of the CDR3 is TGTGCCAGCAGCCAATATTTGTCGGGACAGGGTTGGCGGGAGCTGTTTTTT.

The rearrangement uses TRBV29-1 and TRBJ1-4, with 11 bases matching TRBD1. Germline CDR1 SQVTM, CDR2 ANQGSEA. The V gene end was trimmed by 7 bases and the J gene end by 8 bases; junction bases not matched to a gene: 9. The CDR3 is made up of 14 amino acids. The CDR3 region is CSAGQGAPGEKLFF. The CDR3 DNA sequence: TGCAGCGCCGGACAGGGGGCGCCGGGGGAAAAACTGTTTTTT.

The J gene is TRBJ2-1, the V gene TRBV9, with 8 bases aligning to TRBD2. The CDR3 loop spans 16 amino acids. CDR1 SGDLS and CDR2 YYNGEE come from the germline V gene. V was pared by 3 bases and J by 4 bases, with 9 bases of the junction left unmatched. CDR3 protein: CASSARTSPTYNEQFF. In DNA, the CDR3 is TGTGCCAGCAGCGCCCGGACTAGCCCTACTTACAATGAGCAGTTCTTC.

This sequence joins TRBV30 and TRBJ1-2; D is perhaps TRBD1 (5 bases). Germline lookup yields CDR1 GTSNPN and CDR2 SVGIG (reference sequence). The CDR3 sequence is 13 residues long. Trimming pared 8 bases from V and 2 bases from J, leaving 15 bases between. The CDR3 here is CAGVTVRNYGYTF. For the CDR3, the DNA is TGTGCCGGAGTGACAGTTAGAAACTATGGCTACACCTTC.

The chain uses TRBV29-1 and TRBJ1-2; D gene ambiguous. Germline assignment: CDR1 SQVTM and CDR2 ANQGSEA. The CDR3 spans 14 residues. Trimming cost V 1 base and J 4 bases, with 13 bases left between them. The CDR3 nucleotides read TGCAGCGTTGAAGGGCGGACGGGAGGCTATGGCTACACCTTC. Its translation: CSVEGRTGGYGYTF.

This clone occurred a few times. The chain links TRBV5-1 to TRBJ1-1, with TRBD1 matching over 7 bases. Germline V gives CDR1 SGHRS, CDR2 YFSETQ. V shed 2 bases and J 6 bases; nucleotides not matched to a gene: 13. This CDR3 has 16 residues. The CDR3 DNA sequence: TGCGCCAGCAGCTTCGGGACAGCCCACTTTGAGGCTGAAGCTTTCTTT. Encoded protein: CASSFGTAHFEAEAFF.

The chain's CDR3 is CASSLSGGNYGYTF. The CDR3 coding sequence is TGCGCCAGCAGCTTGAGCGGGGGGAACTATGGCTACACCTTC. The gene calls are TRBV5-1 and TRBJ1-2; the D gene is possibly TRBD1 (5 bases). CDR3 size: 14 residues. CDR1 is SGHRS, CDR2 YFSETQ, per germline. Trimming took off 1 base at V and 2 bases at J, with 9 bases between the two ends.

This clone was seen only a few times. The gene calls are TRBV9 and TRBJ1-4; unclear D gene. This CDR3 has 13 residues. Germline V lookup: CDR1 SGDLS, CDR2 YYNGEE. The V end lost 2 bases, the J end lost 6 bases, and 8 bases lay between the germline ends. The CDR3 spells CASSVSSDEKLFF. CDR3 DNA sequence: TGTGCCAGCAGCGTCTCGTCGGATGAAAAACTGTTTTTT.

This chain links TRBV27 with TRBJ1-2, with a weak D call TRBD1 (6 bases). The germline V gene encodes CDR1 MNHEY and CDR2 SMNVEV (reference sequence). The V end lost 2 bases, the J end lost 7 bases, and 11 bases lay between the germline ends. The CDR3 has 13 residues. The CDR3 region has the DNA TGTGCCAGCAGTTTACTGGGGGCGCGTGGCTACACCTTC. It is translated as CASSLLGARGYTF.

J is TRBJ2-1 and V is TRBV30; 8 bases are shared with TRBD2. The germline V gene has CDR1 GTSNPN and CDR2 SVGIG (reference sequence). This CDR3 comprises 14 residues. Unmatched junction bases numbered 7, after V lost 2 bases and J lost 7 bases. The CDR3 region has the DNA TGTGCCTGGAGTTCTAGCGGGCCCCTTAATGAGCAGTTCTTC. Translation gives CAWSSSGPLNEQFF.

V is TRBV18 and J is TRBJ1-1; D is ambiguous. The CDR3 contains 16 residues. CDR1 is KGHSH, CDR2 LQKENI, per germline. V lost 4 bases, J lost 4 bases, and 19 bases lay in between. CDR3 residues: CASSLNRAGSGTEAFF. The CDR3 bases are TGTGCCAGCTCACTGAACAGAGCGGGTAGCGGCACTGAAGCTTTCTTT.

The J gene is TRBJ1-3, the V gene TRBV6-5, with TRBD1 matching 8 bases. This CDR3 has 15 amino acids. Germline V gene lookup returns CDR1 MNHEY and CDR2 SVGAGI. V was clipped by 4 bases and J by 3 bases; unmatched bases: 5. CDR3 nucleotides: TGTGCCAGCAGTTTAATTGGACAGGGTGGAAACACCATATATTTT. This gives the protein CASSLIGQGGNTIYF.

This clone has only one observation. The chain has TRBV6-1 and TRBJ2-2; 11 nucleotides line up with TRBD2. The CDR3 has 15 amino acids. Looked up from germline, CDR1 is MNHNS and CDR2 is SASEGT. V trimming: 0 bases; J trimming: 6 bases; junction bases outside the gene matches: 0. CDR3 protein: CASSEASGGAGELFF. The CDR3 coding sequence is TGTGCCAGCAGTGAAGCTAGCGGGGGGGCCGGGGAGCTGTTTTTT.

On this clone: Other DNA variants within this sample encode the same CDR3. The V call is TRBV12-3 or TRBV12-4, the J call TRBJ1-2; the D is unclear. V was trimmed by 4 bases and J by 4 bases, leaving 4 bases between them. The CDR3 runs 11 residues. The CDR3 DNA follows: TGTGCCAGCAGTTCGGGCTATGGCTACACCTTC. Translating it yields CASSSGYGYTF.

The V call is TRBV12-3 or TRBV12-4, the J call TRBJ1-1; tentative D call: TRBD1 (5 bases). This CDR3 is 13 amino acids long. Trimming left V 1 base short and J 6 bases short, with 9 bases between. CDR3 nucleotide sequence: TGTGCCAGCAGTTTAGTAGTAGGGGCTGAAGCTTTCTTT. Protein: CASSLVVGAEAFF.

In regard to this clone: The same CDR3 is also encoded by other DNA sequences in this sample. J is TRBJ1-6 and V is TRBV9; D possibly corresponds to TRBD1 (5 bases). The V end lost 3 bases, the J end lost 6 bases, and 13 bases lay between the germline ends. The CDR3 is 15 residues long. The germline V gene has CDR1 SGDLS and CDR2 YYNGEE. The DNA of the CDR3 is TGTGCCAGCAGCGCGGCGGGGCGCGGTAATTCACCCCTCCACTTT. Protein: CASSAAGRGNSPLHF. The full variable domain, in which reference TRBV9 and TRBJ1-6 provide the parts outside the CDR3, is DSGVTQTPKHLITATGQRVTLRCSPRSGDLSVYWYQQSLDQGLQFLIQYYNGEERAKGNILERFSAQQFPDLHSELNLSSLELGDSALYFCASSAAGRGNSPLHFGNGTRLTVT.

The chain couples TRBV27 to TRBJ1-2, with 11 bases identical to TRBD1. Per germline, CDR1 MNHEY and CDR2 SMNVEV (reference sequence). The length of the CDR3 is 15 residues. V trimming: 4 bases; J trimming: 7 bases; junction bases outside the gene matches: 8. CDR3 nucleotide sequence: TGTGCCAGCAGTTCGCTCCGGGGACAGGGGGTTGGCTACACCTTC. The encoded protein is CASSSLRGQGVGYTF.

This chain joins TRBV2 and TRBJ1-5; 7 bases agree with TRBD1. CDR3 length: 13 amino acids. Trimming removed 6 bases from V and 3 bases from J; junction bases left unmatched: 2. Per the germline V gene, CDR1 is SNHLY and CDR2 is FYNNEI. This CDR3 reads CASRDRNNQPQHF. The CDR3 bases are TGTGCCAGCAGGGACAGGAACAATCAGCCCCAGCATTTT.

In this sample, this clone turned up many times. The genes are TRBV25-1 and TRBJ1-3; the D is unclear. The CDR3 sequence is 14 residues long. Trimming removed 2 bases from V and 2 bases from J, with 7 bases in between. Germline V gives CDR1 MGHDK, CDR2 SYGVNS. The CDR3 is CASSEERTGNTIYF. Written as DNA, the CDR3 is TGTGCCAGCAGTGAAGAGAGGACTGGAAACACCATATATTTT.